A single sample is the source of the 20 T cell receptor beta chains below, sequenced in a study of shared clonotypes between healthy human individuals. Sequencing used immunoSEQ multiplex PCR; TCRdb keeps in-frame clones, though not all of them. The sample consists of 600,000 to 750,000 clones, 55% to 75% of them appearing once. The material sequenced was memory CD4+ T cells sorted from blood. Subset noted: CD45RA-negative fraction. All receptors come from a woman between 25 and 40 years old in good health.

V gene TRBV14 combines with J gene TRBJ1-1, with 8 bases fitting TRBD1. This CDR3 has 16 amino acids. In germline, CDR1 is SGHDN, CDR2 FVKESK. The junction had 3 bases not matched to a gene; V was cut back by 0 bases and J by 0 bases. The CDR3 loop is CASSQEGTGLNTEAFF. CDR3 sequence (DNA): TGTGCCAGCAGCCAAGAGGGGACAGGACTGAACACTGAAGCTTTCTTT.

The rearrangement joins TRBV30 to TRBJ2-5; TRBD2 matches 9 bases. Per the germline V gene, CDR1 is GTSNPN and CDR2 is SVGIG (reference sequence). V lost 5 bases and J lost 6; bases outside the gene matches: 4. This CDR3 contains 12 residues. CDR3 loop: CAWEGLAKTQYF. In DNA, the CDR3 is TGTGCCTGGGAGGGACTAGCCAAGACCCAGTACTTC.

The CDR3 DNA sequence: TGTGCCAGCAGTGATACAGGACGTGTTGGTCACTATGGCTACACCTTC. This translates into CASSDTGRVGHYGYTF. This rearrangement joins TRBV25-1 to TRBJ1-2, with TRBD1 as a possible D gene (5 bases). Germline V CDR1 and CDR2: MGHDK, SYGVNS. Trimming left V 3 bases short and J 3 bases short, with 17 bases between. This CDR3 is built from 16 residues.

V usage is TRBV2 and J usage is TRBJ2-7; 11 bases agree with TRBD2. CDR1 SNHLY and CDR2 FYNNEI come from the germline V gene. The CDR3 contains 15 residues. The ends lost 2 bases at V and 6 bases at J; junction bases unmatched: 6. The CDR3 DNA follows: TGTGCCAGCAGTGAAAGAATACTAGCGGGAGTCGAGCAGTACTTC. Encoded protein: CASSERILAGVEQYF.

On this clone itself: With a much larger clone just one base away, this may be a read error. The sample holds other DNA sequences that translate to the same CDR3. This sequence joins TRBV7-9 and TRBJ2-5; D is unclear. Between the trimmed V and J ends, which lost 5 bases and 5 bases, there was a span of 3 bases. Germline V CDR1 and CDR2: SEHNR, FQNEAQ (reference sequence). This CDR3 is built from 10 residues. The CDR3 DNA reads TGTGCCAGCAGCCAGGAGACCCAGTACTTC. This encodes CASSQETQYF. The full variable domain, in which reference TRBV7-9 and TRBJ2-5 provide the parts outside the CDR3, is DTGVSQNPRHKITKRGQNVTFRCDPISEHNRLYWYRQTLGQGPEFLTYFQNEAQLEKSRLLSDRFSAERPKGSFSTLEIQRTEQGDSAMYLCASSQETQYFGPGTRLLVL.

The CDR3 region is CASRAGYGGNQPQHF. In nucleotides, the CDR3 is TGTGCCAGTAGGGCAGGGTACGGGGGCAATCAGCCCCAGCATTTT. J is TRBJ1-5 and V is TRBV19; D is perhaps TRBD1 (5 bases). There are 15 residues in the CDR3. V dropped 6 bases and J dropped 2 bases, with 14 bases sitting between them. Germline V gene sequence: CDR1 LNHDA, CDR2 SQIVND (reference sequence). The full variable domain, its missing parts supplied by reference TRBV19 and TRBJ1-5, is DGGITQSPKYLFRKEGQNVTLSCEQNLNHDAMYWYRQDPGQGLRLIYYSQIVNDFQKGDIAEGYSVSREKKESFPLTVTSAQKNPTAFYLCASRAGYGGNQPQHFGDGTRLSIL.

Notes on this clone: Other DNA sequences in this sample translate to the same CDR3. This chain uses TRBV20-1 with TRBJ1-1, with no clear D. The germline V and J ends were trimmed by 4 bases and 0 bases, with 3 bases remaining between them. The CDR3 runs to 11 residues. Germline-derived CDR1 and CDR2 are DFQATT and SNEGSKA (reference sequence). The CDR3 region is CSAILNTEAFF. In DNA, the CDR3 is TGCAGTGCTATCTTGAACACTGAAGCTTTCTTT.

This chain's CDR3 is CASSLAGWYTDTQYF. The CDR3, as DNA: TGCGCCAGCAGCTTGGCAGGGTGGTACACAGATACGCAGTATTTT. The chain has TRBV5-1 and TRBJ2-3, with a tentative D call TRBD1 (5 bases). Between the trimmed V and J ends, which lost 0 bases and 2 bases, there was a span of 10 bases. The V gene's germline CDR1 is SGHRS and CDR2 YFSETQ. This CDR3 comprises 15 residues.

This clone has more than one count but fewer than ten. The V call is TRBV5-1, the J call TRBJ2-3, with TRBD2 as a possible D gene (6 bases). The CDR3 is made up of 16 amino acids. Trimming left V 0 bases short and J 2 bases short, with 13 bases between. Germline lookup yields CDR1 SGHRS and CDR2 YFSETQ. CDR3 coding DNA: TGCGCCAGCAGCTTGGTTCGTCCGGGAGCCACAGATACGCAGTATTTT. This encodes CASSLVRPGATDTQYF.

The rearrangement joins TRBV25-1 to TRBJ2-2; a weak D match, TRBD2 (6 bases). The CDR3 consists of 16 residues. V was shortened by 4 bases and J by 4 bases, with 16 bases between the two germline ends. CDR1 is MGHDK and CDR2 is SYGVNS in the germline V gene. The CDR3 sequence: CASSVWRATSTGELFF. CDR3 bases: TGTGCCAGCAGTGTCTGGAGGGCTACTAGCACCGGGGAGCTGTTTTTT.

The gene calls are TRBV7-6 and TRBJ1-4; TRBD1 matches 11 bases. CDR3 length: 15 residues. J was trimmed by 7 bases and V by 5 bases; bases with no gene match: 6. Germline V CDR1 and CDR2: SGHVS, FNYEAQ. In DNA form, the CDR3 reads TGTGCCAGCAGCGCCCGGGACAGGGGGGTTGAAAAACTGTTTTTT. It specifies CASSARDRGVEKLFF.

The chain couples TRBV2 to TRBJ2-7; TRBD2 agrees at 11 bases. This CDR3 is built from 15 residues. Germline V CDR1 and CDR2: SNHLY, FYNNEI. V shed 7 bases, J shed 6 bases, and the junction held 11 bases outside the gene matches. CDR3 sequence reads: CASIRMTSGKGEQYF. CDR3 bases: TGTGCCAGCATCCGGATGACTAGCGGGAAGGGCGAGCAGTACTTC.

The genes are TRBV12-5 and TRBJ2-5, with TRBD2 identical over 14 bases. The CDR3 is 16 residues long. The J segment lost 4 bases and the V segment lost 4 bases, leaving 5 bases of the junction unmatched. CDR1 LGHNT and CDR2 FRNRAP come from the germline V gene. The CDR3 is CASGSGTSGSGETQYF. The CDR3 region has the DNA TGTGCTAGTGGTTCTGGGACTAGCGGGAGTGGAGAGACCCAGTACTTC.

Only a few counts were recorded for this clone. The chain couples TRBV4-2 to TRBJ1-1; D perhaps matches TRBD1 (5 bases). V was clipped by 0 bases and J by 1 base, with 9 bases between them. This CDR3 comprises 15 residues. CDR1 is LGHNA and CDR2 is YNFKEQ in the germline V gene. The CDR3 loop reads CASSQDEGTNTEAFF. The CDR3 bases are TGTGCCAGCAGCCAAGATGAGGGGACGAACACTGAAGCTTTCTTT.

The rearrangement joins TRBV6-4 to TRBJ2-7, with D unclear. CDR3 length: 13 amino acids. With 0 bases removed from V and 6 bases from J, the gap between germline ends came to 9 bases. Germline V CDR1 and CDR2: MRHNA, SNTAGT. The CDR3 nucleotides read TGTGCCAGCAGTGACTCGTGGGGAACCGAGCAGTACTTC. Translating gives CASSDSWGTEQYF.

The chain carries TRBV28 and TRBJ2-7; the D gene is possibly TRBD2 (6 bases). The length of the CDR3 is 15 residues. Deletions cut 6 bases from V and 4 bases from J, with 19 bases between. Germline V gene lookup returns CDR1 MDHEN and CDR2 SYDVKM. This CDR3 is CASSPPGELRYEQYF. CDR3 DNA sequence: TGTGCCAGCAGCCCCCCGGGGGAGCTTAGATACGAGCAGTACTTC.

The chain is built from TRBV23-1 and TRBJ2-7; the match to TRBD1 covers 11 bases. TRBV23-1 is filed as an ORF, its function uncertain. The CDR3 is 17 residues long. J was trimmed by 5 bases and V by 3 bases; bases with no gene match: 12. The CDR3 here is CASSQPLRDRGSNEQYF. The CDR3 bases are TGCGCCAGCAGTCAGCCCCTGCGGGACAGGGGGTCCAACGAGCAGTACTTC.

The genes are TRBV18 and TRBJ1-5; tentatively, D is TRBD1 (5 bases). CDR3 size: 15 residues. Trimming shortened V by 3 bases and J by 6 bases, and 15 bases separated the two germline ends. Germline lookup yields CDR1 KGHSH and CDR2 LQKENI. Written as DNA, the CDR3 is TGTGCCAGCTCACCGGGGGGGGGTCGAGCTCAGCCCCAGCATTTT. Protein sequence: CASSPGGGRAQPQHF.

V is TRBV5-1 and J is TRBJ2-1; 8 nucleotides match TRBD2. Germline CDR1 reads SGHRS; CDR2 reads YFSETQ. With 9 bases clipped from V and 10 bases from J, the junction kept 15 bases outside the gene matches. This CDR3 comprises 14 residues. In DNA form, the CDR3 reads TGCGCCACCACACTGACTAGCGCTATGGGAGAGCAGTTCTTC. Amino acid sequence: CATTLTSAMGEQFF.

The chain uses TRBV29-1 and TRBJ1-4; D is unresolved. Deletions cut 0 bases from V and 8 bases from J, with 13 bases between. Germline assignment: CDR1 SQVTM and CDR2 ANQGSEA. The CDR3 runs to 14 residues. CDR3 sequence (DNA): TGCAGCGTTGAAGATCCGGCAGGTTACGAAAAACTGTTTTTT. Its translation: CSVEDPAGYEKLFF.